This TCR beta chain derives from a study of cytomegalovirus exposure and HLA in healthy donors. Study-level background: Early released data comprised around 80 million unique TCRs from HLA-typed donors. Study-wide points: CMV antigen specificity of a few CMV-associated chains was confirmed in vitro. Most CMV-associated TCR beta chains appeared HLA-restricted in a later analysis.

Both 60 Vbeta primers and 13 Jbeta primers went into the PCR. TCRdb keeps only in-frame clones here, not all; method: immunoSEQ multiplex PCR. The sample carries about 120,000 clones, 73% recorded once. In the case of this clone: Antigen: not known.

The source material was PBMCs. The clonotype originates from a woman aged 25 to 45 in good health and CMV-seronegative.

In nucleotides, the CDR3 is TGTGCCAGCCTTCCGGGGGGGAACACTGAAGCTTTCTTT. It encodes CASLPGGNTEAFF. The chain uses TRBV19 and TRBJ1-1; tentatively, D is TRBD1 (5 bases). The germline V and J ends were trimmed by 9 bases and 1 base, with 12 bases remaining between them. CDR1 LNHDA and CDR2 SQIVND come from the germline V gene (reference sequence). CDR3 length: 13 amino acids. The variable domain in full, completed from reference TRBV19 and TRBJ1-1, reads DGGITQSPKYLFRKEGQNVTLSCEQNLNHDAMYWYRQDPGQGLRLIYYSQIVNDFQKGDIAEGYSVSREKKESFPLTVTSAQKNPTAFYLCASLPGGNTEAFFGQGTRLTVV.